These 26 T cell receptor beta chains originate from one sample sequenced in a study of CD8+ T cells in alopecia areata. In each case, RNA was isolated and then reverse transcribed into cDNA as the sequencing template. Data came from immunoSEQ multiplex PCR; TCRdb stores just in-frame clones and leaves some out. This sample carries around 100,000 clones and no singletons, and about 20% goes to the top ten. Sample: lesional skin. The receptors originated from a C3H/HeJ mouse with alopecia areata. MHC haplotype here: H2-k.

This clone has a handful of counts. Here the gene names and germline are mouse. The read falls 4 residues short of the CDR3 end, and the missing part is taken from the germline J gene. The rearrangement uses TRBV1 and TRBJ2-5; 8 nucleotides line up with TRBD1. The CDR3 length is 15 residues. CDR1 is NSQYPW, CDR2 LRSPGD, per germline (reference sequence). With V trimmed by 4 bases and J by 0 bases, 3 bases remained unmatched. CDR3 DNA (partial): TGCACCTGCAGTGTAGACAGGGGAAACCAAGAC. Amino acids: CTCSVDRGNQD. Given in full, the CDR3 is CTCSVDRGNQDTQYF.

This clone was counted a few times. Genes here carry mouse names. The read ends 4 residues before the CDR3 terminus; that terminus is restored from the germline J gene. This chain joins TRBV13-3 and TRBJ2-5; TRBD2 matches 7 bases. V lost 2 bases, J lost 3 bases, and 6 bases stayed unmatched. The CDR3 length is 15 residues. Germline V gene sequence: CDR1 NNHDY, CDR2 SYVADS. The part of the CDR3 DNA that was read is TGTGCCAGCAGTGAACTTGACTGGGAGCAAGAC. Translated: CASSELDWEQD. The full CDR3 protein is CASSELDWEQDTQYF.

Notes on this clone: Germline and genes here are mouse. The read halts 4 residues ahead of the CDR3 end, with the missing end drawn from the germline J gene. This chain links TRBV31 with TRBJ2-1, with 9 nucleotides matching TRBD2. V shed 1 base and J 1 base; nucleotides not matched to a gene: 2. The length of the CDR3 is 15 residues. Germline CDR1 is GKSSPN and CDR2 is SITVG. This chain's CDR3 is CAWSPWGGNYAEQFF. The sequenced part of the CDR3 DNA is TGTGCCTGGAGTCCCTGGGGGGGGAACTATGCT.

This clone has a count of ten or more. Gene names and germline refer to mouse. The part of the CDR3 DNA that was read is TGTGCCAGCAGTGCTCTGGGGGGGCATGCT. Translation: CASSALGGHA. The whole CDR3 sequence is CASSALGGHAEQFF. The chain combines TRBV13-3 with TRBJ2-1, with 10 nucleotides matching TRBD2. The CDR3 end is not reached by the read, which stops 4 residues before it; the germline J gene fills it in. CDR1 and CDR2 from the germline V gene are NNHDY and SYVADS. The junction had 2 bases not matched to a gene; V was cut back by 3 bases and J by 5 bases. The CDR3 sequence is 14 residues long.

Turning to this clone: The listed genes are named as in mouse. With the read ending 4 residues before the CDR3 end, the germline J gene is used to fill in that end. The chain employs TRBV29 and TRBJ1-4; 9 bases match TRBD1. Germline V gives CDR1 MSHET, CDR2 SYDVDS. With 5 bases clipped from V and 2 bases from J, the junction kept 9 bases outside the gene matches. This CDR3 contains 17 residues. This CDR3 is CASSLPPGQGSNERLFF. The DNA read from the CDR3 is TGTGCTAGCAGTCTACCCCCGGGACAGGGCTCCAACGAA.

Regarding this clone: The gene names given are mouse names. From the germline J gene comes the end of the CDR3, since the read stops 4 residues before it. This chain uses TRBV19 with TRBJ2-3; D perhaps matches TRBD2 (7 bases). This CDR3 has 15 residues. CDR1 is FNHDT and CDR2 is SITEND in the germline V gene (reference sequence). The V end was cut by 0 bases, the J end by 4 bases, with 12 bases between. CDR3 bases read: TGTGCCAGCAGTATAGGGCTGGGGGCTTCAGAA. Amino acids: CASSIGLGASE. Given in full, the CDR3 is CASSIGLGASETLYF.

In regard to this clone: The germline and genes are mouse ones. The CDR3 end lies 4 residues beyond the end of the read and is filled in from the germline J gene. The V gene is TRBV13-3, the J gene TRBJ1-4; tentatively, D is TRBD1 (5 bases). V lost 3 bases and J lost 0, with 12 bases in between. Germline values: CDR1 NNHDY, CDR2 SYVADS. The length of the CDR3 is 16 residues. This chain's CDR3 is CASSVFGTFSNERLFF. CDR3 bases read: TGTGCCAGCAGTGTGTTCGGGACTTTTTCCAACGAA. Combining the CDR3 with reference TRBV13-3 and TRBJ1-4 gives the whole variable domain EAAVTQSPRSKVAVTGGKVTLSCHQTNNHDYMYWYRQDTGHGLRLIHYSYVADSTEKGDIPDGYKASRPSQENFSLILELASLSQTAVYFCASSVFGTFSNERLFFGHGTKLSVL.

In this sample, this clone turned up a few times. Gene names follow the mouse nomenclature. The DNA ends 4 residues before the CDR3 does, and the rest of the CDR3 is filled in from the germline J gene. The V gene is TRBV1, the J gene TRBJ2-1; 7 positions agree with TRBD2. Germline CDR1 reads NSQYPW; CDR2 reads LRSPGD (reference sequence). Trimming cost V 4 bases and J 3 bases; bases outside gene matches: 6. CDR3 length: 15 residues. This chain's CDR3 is CTCSVSWGSYAEQFF. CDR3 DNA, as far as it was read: TGCACCTGCAGTGTCTCCTGGGGGAGCTATGCT.

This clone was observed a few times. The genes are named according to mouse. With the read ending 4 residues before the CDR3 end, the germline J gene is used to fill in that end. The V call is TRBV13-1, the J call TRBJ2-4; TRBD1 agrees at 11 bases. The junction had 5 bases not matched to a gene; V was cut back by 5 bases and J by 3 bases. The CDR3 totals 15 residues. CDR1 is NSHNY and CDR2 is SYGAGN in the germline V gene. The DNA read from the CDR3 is TGTGCCAGCAGAGCGGACAGGGGGCTGCAAAAC. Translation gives CASRADRGLQN. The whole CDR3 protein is CASRADRGLQNTLYF.

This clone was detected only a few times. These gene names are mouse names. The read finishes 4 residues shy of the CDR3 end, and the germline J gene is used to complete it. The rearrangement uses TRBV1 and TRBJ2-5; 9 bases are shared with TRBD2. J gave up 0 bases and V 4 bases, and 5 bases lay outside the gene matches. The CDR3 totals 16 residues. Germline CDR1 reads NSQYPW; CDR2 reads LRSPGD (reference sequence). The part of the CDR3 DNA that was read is TGCACCTGCAGTGGGGGACTGGGCTTTAACCAAGAC. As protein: CTCSGGLGFNQD. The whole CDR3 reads CTCSGGLGFNQDTQYF.

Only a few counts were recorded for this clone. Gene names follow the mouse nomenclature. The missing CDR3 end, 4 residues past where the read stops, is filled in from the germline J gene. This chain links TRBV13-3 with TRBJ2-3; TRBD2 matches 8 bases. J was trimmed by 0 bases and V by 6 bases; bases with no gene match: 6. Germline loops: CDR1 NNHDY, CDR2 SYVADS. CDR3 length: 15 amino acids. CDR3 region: CASILGGGSAETLYF. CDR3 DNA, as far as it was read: TGTGCCAGCATTCTGGGGGGAGGGAGTGCAGAA.

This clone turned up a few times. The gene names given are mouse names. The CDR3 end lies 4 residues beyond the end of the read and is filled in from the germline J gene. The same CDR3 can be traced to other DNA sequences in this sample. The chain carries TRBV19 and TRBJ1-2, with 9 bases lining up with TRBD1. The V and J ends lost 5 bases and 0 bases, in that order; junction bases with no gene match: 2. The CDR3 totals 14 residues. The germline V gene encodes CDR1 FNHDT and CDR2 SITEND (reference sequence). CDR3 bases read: TGTGCCAGCAGAAGGACAGGGGCAAACTCC. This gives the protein CASRRTGANS. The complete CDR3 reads CASRRTGANSDYTF. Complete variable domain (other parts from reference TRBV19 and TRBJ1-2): GGIITQTPKFLIGQEGQKLTLKCQQNFNHDTMYWYRQDSGKGLRLIYYSITENDLQKGDLSEGYDASREKKSSFSLTVTSAQKNEMAVFLCASRRTGANSDYTFGSGTRLLVI.

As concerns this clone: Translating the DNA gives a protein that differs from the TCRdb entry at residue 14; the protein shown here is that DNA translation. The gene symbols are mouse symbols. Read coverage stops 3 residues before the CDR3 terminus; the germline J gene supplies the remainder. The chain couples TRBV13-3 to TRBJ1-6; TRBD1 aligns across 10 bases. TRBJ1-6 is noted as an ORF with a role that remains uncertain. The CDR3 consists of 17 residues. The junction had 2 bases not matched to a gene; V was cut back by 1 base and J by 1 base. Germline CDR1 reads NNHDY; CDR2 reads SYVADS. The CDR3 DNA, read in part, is TGTGCCAGCAGTGATAAGACAGGGGGCTCCTATAATTCGCCC. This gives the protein CASSDKTGGSYNSP. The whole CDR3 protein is CASSDKTGGSYNSPLYF.

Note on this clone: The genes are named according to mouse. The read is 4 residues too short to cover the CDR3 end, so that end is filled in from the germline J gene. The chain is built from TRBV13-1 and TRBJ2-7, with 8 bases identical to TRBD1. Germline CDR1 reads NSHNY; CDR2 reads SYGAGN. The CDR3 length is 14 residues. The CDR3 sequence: CASSDRTGWYEQYF. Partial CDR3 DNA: TGTGCCAGCAGTGATCGGACAGGGTGGTAT.

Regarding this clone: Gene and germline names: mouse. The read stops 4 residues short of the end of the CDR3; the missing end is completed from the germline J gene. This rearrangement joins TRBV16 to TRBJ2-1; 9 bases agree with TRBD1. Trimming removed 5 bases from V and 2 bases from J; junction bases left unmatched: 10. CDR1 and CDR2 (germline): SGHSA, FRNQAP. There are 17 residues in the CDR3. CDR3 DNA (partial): TGTGCAAGCAGCCCCACAGGGGGCGAGAGGGACTATGCT. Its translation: CASSPTGGERDYA. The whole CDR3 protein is CASSPTGGERDYAEQFF.

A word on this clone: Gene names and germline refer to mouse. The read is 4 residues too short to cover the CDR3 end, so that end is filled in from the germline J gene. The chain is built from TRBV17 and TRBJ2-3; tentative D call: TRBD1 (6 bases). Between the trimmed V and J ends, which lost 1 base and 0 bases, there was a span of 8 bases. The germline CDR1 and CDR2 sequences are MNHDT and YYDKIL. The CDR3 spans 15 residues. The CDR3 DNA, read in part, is TGTGCTAGCAGTAGAGGGGACATTAGTGCAGAA. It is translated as CASSRGDISAE. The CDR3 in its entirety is CASSRGDISAETLYF.

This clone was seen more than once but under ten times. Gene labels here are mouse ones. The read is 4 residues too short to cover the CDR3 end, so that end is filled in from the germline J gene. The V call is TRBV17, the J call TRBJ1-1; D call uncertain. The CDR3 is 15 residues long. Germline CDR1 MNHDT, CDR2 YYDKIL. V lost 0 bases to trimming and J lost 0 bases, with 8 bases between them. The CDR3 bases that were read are TGTGCTAGCAGTAGAGATCTAGGGTCAAACACA. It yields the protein CASSRDLGSNT. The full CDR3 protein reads CASSRDLGSNTEVFF.

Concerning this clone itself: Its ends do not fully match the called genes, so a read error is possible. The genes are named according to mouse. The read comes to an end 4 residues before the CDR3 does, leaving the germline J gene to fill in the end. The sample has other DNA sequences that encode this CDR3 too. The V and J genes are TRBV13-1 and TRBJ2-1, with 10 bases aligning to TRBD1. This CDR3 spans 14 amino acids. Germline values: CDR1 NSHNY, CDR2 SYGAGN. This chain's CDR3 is CASSGDRGYAEQFF. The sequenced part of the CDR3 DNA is TGTGCCAGTAGTGGGGACAGGGGCTATGCT.

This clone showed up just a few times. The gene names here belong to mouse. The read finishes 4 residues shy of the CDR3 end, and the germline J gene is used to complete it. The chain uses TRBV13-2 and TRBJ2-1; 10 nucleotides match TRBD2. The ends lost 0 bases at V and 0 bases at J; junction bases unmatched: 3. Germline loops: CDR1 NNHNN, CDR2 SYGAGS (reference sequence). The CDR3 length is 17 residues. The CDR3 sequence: CASGDATGGGNYAEQFF. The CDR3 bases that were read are TGTGCCAGCGGTGATGCTACTGGGGGGGGTAACTATGCT.

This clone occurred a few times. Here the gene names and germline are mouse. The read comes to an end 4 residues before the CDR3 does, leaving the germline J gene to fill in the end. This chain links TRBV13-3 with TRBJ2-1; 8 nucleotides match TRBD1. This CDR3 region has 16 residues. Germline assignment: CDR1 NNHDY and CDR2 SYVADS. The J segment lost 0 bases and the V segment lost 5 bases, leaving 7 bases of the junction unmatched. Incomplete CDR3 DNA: TGTGCCAGCAGGGACAGGGACTTTTATAACTATGCT. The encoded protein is CASRDRDFYNYA. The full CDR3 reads CASRDRDFYNYAEQFF.

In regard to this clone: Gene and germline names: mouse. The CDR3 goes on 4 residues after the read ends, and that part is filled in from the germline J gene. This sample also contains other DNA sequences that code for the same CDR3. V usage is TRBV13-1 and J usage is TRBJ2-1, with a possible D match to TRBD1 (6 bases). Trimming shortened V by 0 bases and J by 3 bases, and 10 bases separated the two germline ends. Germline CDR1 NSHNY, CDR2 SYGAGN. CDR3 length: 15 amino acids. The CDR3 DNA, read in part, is TGTGCCAGCAGTGATGCCAGGGGTGGCTATGCT. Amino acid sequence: CASSDARGGYA. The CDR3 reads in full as CASSDARGGYAEQFF.

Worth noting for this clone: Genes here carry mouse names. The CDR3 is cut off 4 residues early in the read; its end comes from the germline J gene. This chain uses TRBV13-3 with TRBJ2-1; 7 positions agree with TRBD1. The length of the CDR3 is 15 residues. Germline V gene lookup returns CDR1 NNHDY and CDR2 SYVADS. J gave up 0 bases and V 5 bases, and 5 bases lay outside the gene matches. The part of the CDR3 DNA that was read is TGTGCCAGCAGCATACAGGGGACTAACTATGCT. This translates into CASSIQGTNYA. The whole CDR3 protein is CASSIQGTNYAEQFF.

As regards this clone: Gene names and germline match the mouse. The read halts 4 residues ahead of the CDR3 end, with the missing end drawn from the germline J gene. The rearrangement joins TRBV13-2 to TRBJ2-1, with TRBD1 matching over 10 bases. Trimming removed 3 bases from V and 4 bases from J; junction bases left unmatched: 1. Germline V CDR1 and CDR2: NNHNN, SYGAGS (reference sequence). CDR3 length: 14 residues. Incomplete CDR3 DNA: TGTGCCAGCGGTGGGGACAGGGGATATGCT. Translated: CASGGDRGYA. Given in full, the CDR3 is CASGGDRGYAEQFF.

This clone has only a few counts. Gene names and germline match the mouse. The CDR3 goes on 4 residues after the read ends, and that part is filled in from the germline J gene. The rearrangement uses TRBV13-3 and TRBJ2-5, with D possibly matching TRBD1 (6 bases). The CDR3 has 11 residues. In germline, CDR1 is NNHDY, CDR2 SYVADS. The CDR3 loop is CASRQEDTQYF. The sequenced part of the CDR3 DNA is TGTGCCAGTCGACAGGAAGAC.

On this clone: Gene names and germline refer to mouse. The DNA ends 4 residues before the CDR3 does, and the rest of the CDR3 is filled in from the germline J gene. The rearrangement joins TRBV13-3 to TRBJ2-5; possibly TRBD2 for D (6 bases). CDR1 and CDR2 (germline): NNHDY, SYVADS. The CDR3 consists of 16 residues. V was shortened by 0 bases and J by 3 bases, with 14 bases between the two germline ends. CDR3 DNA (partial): TGTGCCAGCAGTGATGGGGGGGAGGACCGTCAAGAC. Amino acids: CASSDGGEDRQD. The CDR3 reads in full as CASSDGGEDRQDTQYF.

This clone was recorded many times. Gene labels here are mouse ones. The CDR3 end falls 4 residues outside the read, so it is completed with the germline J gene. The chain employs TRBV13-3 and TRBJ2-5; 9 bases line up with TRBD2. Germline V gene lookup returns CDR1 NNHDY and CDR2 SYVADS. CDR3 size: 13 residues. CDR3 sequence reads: CASKGDWEDTQYF. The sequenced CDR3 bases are TGTGCCAGCAAAGGGGACTGGGAAGAC.